This T cell receptor beta chain was sequenced for a study of CXCR3-negative and CXCR3-positive naive CD8 T cells. Study context: A total of roughly 140 million TRB reads was generated, with about 1.5 +/- 0.3 million per library. The study, taken as a whole, reports: Unlike memory cells, which differed, naive CXCR3-negative and CXCR3-positive cells had similar TRBV-TRBJ usage. Diversity proved comparably high across both naive subsets and much lower in memory CD8+ cells.

Comments on this clonotype: What it binds is unknown.

Through 5' RACE with UMI labels, the TRB cDNA libraries were prepared. From the 5' RACE reads, TCRdb lists one entry per CDR3 protein and no DNA. The sample includes about 130,000 distinct CDR3 sequences. The sequencing input was naive CXCR3- CD8+ T cells from blood. Subset reported: CD45RO-CCR7+CD27+CD95- naive CD8+ T cells lacking CXCR3 (TNR3-). The clonotype comes from a human donor in good health. Some clones in this sample may be carry-over from other donors' samples.

The CDR3 region is CASSSRTSDNEQFF. The chain joins TRBV11-3 to TRBJ2-1; TCRdb picks TRBD2, but there is no DNA to check that call. CDR3 size: 14 residues. CDR1 is SGHNT, CDR2 YENEEA, per germline.